The 5 T cell receptor beta chains below all came from one sample that was sequenced in a study of response to subunit inactivated influenza vaccine. TCRdb reanalysed the RT-PCR reads using MiXCR and keeps one entry per CDR3 protein. The top ten clones hold less than 4% of a sample with some 520,000 distinct CDR3 sequences, 16% of them seen once. The sample was CD4+ T cells sorted from PBMCs, taken roughly 24 months after vaccination. These TCRs come from a man aged 50 to 69 who received an inactivated influenza vaccine.

This clonotype came up a few times. The V and J genes are TRBV6-5 and TRBJ2-5; perhaps D is TRBD1 or TRBD2 (5 bases each). The CDR3 loop spans 13 amino acids. CDR1 is MNHEY and CDR2 is SVGAGI in the germline V gene. V lost 3 bases, J lost 5 bases, and 10 bases lay in between. DNA for the CDR3: TGTGCCAGCAGTTATGGGGGTTGGGAGACCCAGTACTTC. It translates to CASSYGGWETQYF.

V is TRBV29-1 and J is TRBJ1-3, with D unresolved. There are 13 residues in the CDR3. V lost 7 bases and J 0 bases, leaving 10 bases between the germline ends. Germline values: CDR1 SQVTM, CDR2 ANQGSEA. This CDR3 reads CSGSRGSGNTIYF. CDR3 in DNA: TGCAGCGGTAGCAGAGGCTCTGGAAACACCATATATTTT.

V usage is TRBV9 and J usage is TRBJ1-1, with D unresolved. This CDR3 comprises 14 residues. Trimming took off 0 bases at V and 7 bases at J, with 13 bases between the two ends. The germline V gene has CDR1 SGDLS and CDR2 YYNGEE. CDR3 sequence: CASSVESLAGEAFF. In nucleotides, the CDR3 is TGTGCCAGCAGCGTAGAGTCCCTGGCGGGTGAAGCTTTCTTT.

This clonotype was seen ten or more times. The chain uses TRBV20-1 and TRBJ2-3, with a possible D match to TRBD2 (5 bases). The CDR3 spans 14 residues. V was pared by 4 bases and J by 0 bases, with 11 bases between. In germline, CDR1 is DFQATT, CDR2 SNEGSKA (reference sequence). CDR3 bases: TGCAGTGCTATACCGGAGGTTAGCACAGATACGCAGTATTTT. This translates into CSAIPEVSTDTQYF.

This clonotype was counted a few times. The rearrangement joins TRBV12-3 or TRBV12-4 to TRBJ2-2; D is unresolved. Deletions cut 3 bases from V and 5 bases from J, with 22 bases between. The length of the CDR3 is 18 residues. CDR3 loop: CASSFGQYGSSFTGELFF. CDR3 bases: TGTGCCAGCAGTTTTGGGCAGTACGGTTCCAGTTTTACCGGGGAGCTGTTTTTT.